This TCR beta chain was profiled in a study of yellow fever vaccine responses in identical twins. Study-wide points: Vaccine-induced T cell responses in twins were reportedly observed to appear partly convergent, partly personalized.

As concerns this clonotype: Its antigen remains unidentified.

TCRdb independently ran MiXCR on the RT-PCR reads; one entry per CDR3 protein. The sample lists about 500 distinct CDR3 sequences, approximately 87% occurring once. This CDR3 contains 12 residues. The V end was cut by 4 bases, the J end by 0 bases, with 5 bases between. From germline, CDR1 is SGHRS and CDR2 YFSETQ. This sequence was found in a woman younger than 35 who received the yellow fever vaccine. V usage is TRBV5-1 and J usage is TRBJ2-7, with D unresolved. This specimen was T cells from blood (PBMCs), unsorted or a sorted subset (not recorded which), taken before or after yellow fever vaccination (not recorded which). In nucleotides, the CDR3 is TGCGCCAGCAGCGCAAGCTCCTACGAGCAGTACTTC. It is translated as CASSASSYEQYF.